These 15 T cell receptor beta chains originate from one sample sequenced in a study of PD-L1 blockade in urothelial cancer. The protocol was immunoSEQ multiplex PCR, while the TCRdb copy is restricted to in-frame clones and leaves out a portion. The sample records around 70,000 clones, 84% being singletons. This sample comprised PBMCs, obtained around atezolizumab (anti-PD-L1) treatment. The receptor source for this set is a man between 65 and 80 years old with urothelial cancer.

This clone was found once. The chain has TRBV5-4 and TRBJ2-1; TRBD1 matches 7 bases. Germline-derived CDR1 and CDR2 are SGHNT and YYREEE (reference sequence). Losses at the gene ends were 1 base for V and 6 bases for J; bases not matched to a gene: 7. This CDR3 comprises 15 residues. CDR3 DNA sequence: TGTGCCAGCAGCTTGCAGACAGGGCGGCTCAATGAGCAGTTCTTC. This codes for CASSLQTGRLNEQFF.

The chain uses TRBV27 and TRBJ2-1; the match to TRBD2 covers 7 bases. The germline V gene has CDR1 MNHEY and CDR2 SMNVEV (reference sequence). V shed 7 bases, J shed 1 base, and the junction held 13 bases outside the gene matches. This CDR3 region has 17 residues. The CDR3 here is CASTSSGPLWSYNEQFF. DNA for the CDR3: TGTGCCAGCACGTCTAGCGGCCCCCTCTGGTCCTACAATGAGCAGTTCTTC.

J is TRBJ1-2 and V is TRBV6-5; D call uncertain. CDR3 length: 13 residues. Trimming removed 3 bases from V and 4 bases from J, with 9 bases in between. Germline loops: CDR1 MNHEY, CDR2 SVGAGI. Written as DNA, the CDR3 is TGTGCCAGCAGTTATAATACAATCTATGGCTACACCTTC. This gives the protein CASSYNTIYGYTF.

The V and J genes are TRBV27 and TRBJ2-7; 11 nucleotides agree with TRBD1. Germline CDR1 is MNHEY and CDR2 is SMNVEV (reference sequence). The CDR3 covers 17 residues. The J segment lost 0 bases and the V segment lost 2 bases, leaving 6 bases of the junction unmatched. For the CDR3, the DNA is TGTGCCAGCAGTTTACTTGGGACAGGGGGACCCTCCTACGAGCAGTACTTC. This encodes CASSLLGTGGPSYEQYF.

The chain has TRBV7-9 and TRBJ2-1; a weak D match, TRBD1 (5 bases). The germline V gene encodes CDR1 SEHNR and CDR2 FQNEAQ (reference sequence). V lost 5 bases and J 5 bases, leaving 25 bases between the germline ends. The CDR3 has 18 amino acids. The CDR3 region has the DNA TGTGCCAGCAGCCCGCGGCTAGTTAAGGGGTTTCGGCACAATGAGCAGTTCTTC. Its translation: CASSPRLVKGFRHNEQFF.

V and J are TRBV6-8 and TRBJ1-4; no clear D. V was shortened by 9 bases and J by 14 bases, with 13 bases between the two germline ends. CDR1 and CDR2 (germline): MNHGY, SAAAGT. CDR3 length equals 10 residues. The CDR3 DNA follows: TGTGCCAGTACATCCGGGGATCTGTTTTTT. This gives the protein CASTSGDLFF.

The rearrangement uses TRBV28 and TRBJ1-2, with 7 bases identical to TRBD1. Germline assignment: CDR1 MDHEN and CDR2 SYDVKM. This CDR3 is built from 13 residues. V was pared by 6 bases and J by 6 bases, with 7 bases of the junction left unmatched. Here the CDR3 DNA reads TGTGCCAGCAGATCTACAGGGGTGGATGGCTACACCTTC. Protein product: CASRSTGVDGYTF.

The chain carries TRBV13 and TRBJ2-7; 9 nucleotides match TRBD2. CDR1 and CDR2 (germline): PRHDT, FYEKMQ (reference sequence). The CDR3 totals 18 residues. Trimming at V came to 4 bases and at J to 5 bases, leaving 18 bases not matched to a gene. CDR3 sequence: CASSSTSSGAGGIHEQYF. CDR3 sequence (DNA): TGTGCCAGCAGCTCGACCAGCAGCGGGGCGGGAGGGATCCACGAGCAGTACTTC. The full variable domain, with the rest looked up from reference TRBV13 and TRBJ2-7, is AAGVIQSPRHLIKEKRETATLKCYPIPRHDTVYWYQQGPGQDPQFLISFYEKMQSDKGSIPDRFSAQQFSDYHSELNMSSLELGDSALYFCASSSTSSGAGGIHEQYFGPGTRLTVT.

The V call is TRBV29-1, the J call TRBJ2-2, with 7 nucleotides matching TRBD1. V shed 7 bases, J shed 0 bases, and the junction held 5 bases outside the gene matches. The CDR3 loop spans 14 amino acids. Germline V lookup: CDR1 SQVTM, CDR2 ANQGSEA. The CDR3 DNA reads as TGCAGCGGGGGACAGCTGACGAACACCGGGGAGCTGTTTTTT. This encodes CSGGQLTNTGELFF.

V usage is TRBV5-1 and J usage is TRBJ2-3; TRBD1 aligns across 7 bases. Unmatched junction bases numbered 11, after V lost 2 bases and J lost 5 bases. The CDR3 extends over 16 amino acids. Germline CDR1 SGHRS, CDR2 YFSETQ. The CDR3 DNA reads TGCGCCAGCAGCTTTGAGCTAGGGGGCAACAAAGATACGCAGTATTTT. It specifies CASSFELGGNKDTQYF.

This chain links TRBV28 with TRBJ2-7; 7 bases line up with TRBD1. The CDR3 extends over 14 amino acids. CDR1 is MDHEN, CDR2 SYDVKM, per germline. J was trimmed by 0 bases and V by 8 bases; bases with no gene match: 7. Written as DNA, the CDR3 is TGTGCCAGCTTCCGACAGGGCCCCTCCTACGAGCAGTACTTC. Its protein product is CASFRQGPSYEQYF.

The chain employs TRBV5-1 and TRBJ2-2; D is uncertain. Trimming removed 3 bases at V and 2 bases at J, with 5 bases between. This CDR3 spans 13 amino acids. The V gene's germline CDR1 is SGHRS and CDR2 YFSETQ. The CDR3 loop is CASSSLNTGELFF. In DNA form, the CDR3 reads TGCGCCAGCAGCTCCTTAAACACCGGGGAGCTGTTTTTT.

This chain joins TRBV2 and TRBJ1-5; D gene ambiguous. Deletions cut 8 bases from V and 4 bases from J, with 9 bases between. Germline-derived CDR1 and CDR2 are SNHLY and FYNNEI. This CDR3 has 12 amino acids. CDR3 sequence: CASAVGNQPQHF. Here the CDR3 DNA reads TGTGCCAGCGCAGTCGGGAATCAGCCCCAGCATTTT.

V and J are TRBV5-1 and TRBJ2-1; 7 bases map to TRBD2. Germline trimming cut 0 bases from V and 3 bases from J; bases unmatched to any gene: 12. Germline V gene sequence: CDR1 SGHRS, CDR2 YFSETQ. CDR3 length: 18 amino acids. CDR3 DNA: TGCGCCAGCAGCTTGGCCGGGGCTGGCGGGAGTGACTACAATGAGCAGTTCTTC. Translating gives CASSLAGAGGSDYNEQFF.

This rearrangement joins TRBV7-2 to TRBJ1-5, with a weak D call TRBD1 (6 bases). The length of the CDR3 is 13 residues. Germline values: CDR1 SGHTA, CDR2 FQGNSA. V was trimmed by 3 bases and J by 11 bases, leaving 14 bases between them. CDR3 residues: CASSFGAGETQHF. DNA of the CDR3: TGTGCCAGCAGCTTCGGGGCAGGGGAGACCCAGCATTTT.